This is a list of T cell receptor beta chains from one sample in a study of blood T cell repertoires in COVID-19. Sequenced by immunoSEQ multiplex PCR; TCRdb stores in-frame clones only, minus some. The sample shows about 130,000 clones, about 78% of them seen only once. The sample comprised peripheral blood. All receptors derive from a man aged 55 to 69 who had recovered from COVID-19. CDR3s include the opening cysteine and the closing phenylalanine or tryptophan. The order of the fields is D gene, J gene, clone size, V gene, CDR3 protein, CDR3 DNA. The D gene is left open where the match is weak. The size field is filled for only some rows; it gives once, few, many or a size class.

>TRBD1|TRBJ1-4|.|TRBV28
CASLNRGEKLFF
TGTGCCAGCTTGAACAGGGGTGAAAAACTGTTTTTT
>.|TRBJ1-6|few|TRBV27
CASSLETLRGSSYNSPLHF
TGTGCCAGCAGTTTAGAAACATTGAGAGGGAGCTCCTATAATTCACCCCTCCACTTT
>.|TRBJ2-6|.|TRBV4-2
CASSPPGRIEANVLTF
TGTGCCAGCAGCCCTCCCGGGAGAATCGAGGCCAACGTCCTGACTTTC
>.|TRBJ1-1|once|TRBV7-9
CASSRPRNTEAFF
TGTGCCAGCTCCCGTCCGCGGAACACTGAAGCTTTCTTT
>TRBD1|TRBJ1-2|once|TRBV5-8
CASSLVGQGDYGYTF
TGTGCCAGCAGCTTGGTGGGACAGGGGGACTATGGCTACACCTTC
>.|TRBJ2-1|.|TRBV3-1/TRBV3-2
CASSQDGGLWNEQFF
TGTGCCAGCAGCCAAGATGGAGGGTTGTGGAATGAGCAGTTCTTC
>TRBD2|TRBJ2-2|.|TRBV18
CASSPRAGETGELFF
TGTGCCAGCTCACCGAGAGCGGGAGAAACCGGGGAGCTGTTTTTT
>TRBD2|TRBJ2-2|.|TRBV5-1
CASSPKEPAGRNTGELFF
TGCGCCAGCAGCCCTAAAGAGCCAGCGGGGAGAAACACCGGGGAGCTGTTTTTT
>.|TRBJ2-6|.|TRBV19
CASSISVSGANVLTF
TGTGCCAGTAGTATTTCGGTTTCTGGGGCCAACGTCCTGACTTTC
>TRBD2|TRBJ2-7|.|TRBV29-1
CSVGRGLASYEQYF
TGCAGCGTTGGGAGGGGACTAGCGTCGTACGAGCAGTACTTC
>.|TRBJ2-6|.|TRBV3-1/TRBV3-2
CASSQYTGANVLTF
TGTGCCAGCAGCCAATATACAGGGGCCAACGTCCTGACTTTC
>.|TRBJ2-7|once|TRBV18
CASSPSPNEQYF
TGTGCCAGCTCACCTTCCCCCAACGAGCAGTACTTC
>TRBD1|TRBJ2-3|.|TRBV28
CASSSGQITDTQYF
TGTGCCAGCAGTTCGGGACAGATCACAGATACGCAGTATTTT
>.|TRBJ1-2|.|TRBV5-1
CASSPPDIGGYTF
TGCGCCAGCAGCCCCCCGGACATAGGCGGCTACACCTTC
>.|TRBJ1-2|.|TRBV5-4
CASSLVGAGGYTF
TGTGCCAGCAGCTTAGTAGGGGCTGGTGGCTACACCTTC
>TRBD1|TRBJ1-4|.|TRBV7-9
CASSLSGQGTEKLFF
TGTGCCAGCAGCTTATCCGGACAGGGGACTGAAAAACTGTTTTTT
>.|TRBJ2-2|few|TRBV9
CASSDEAGLGELFF
TGTGCCAGCAGCGATGAAGCGGGCCTCGGGGAGCTGTTTTTT
>TRBD2|TRBJ2-3|.|TRBV29-1
CSVQPRTSGVHTQYF
TGCAGCGTTCAACCGAGGACTAGCGGCGTCCATACGCAGTATTTT
>TRBD1|TRBJ1-5|.|TRBV10-3
CAISAVRGDPQHF
TGTGCCATCAGTGCAGTCAGGGGGGATCCCCAGCATTTT
>TRBD1|TRBJ2-1|few|TRBV29-1
CSVGGQGSRQFF
TGCAGCGTCGGGGGACAGGGGTCGCGGCAGTTCTTC
>TRBD1|TRBJ1-4|many|TRBV7-9
CASSSRGQGAREKLFF
TGTGCCAGCAGCAGCCGCGGACAGGGGGCGAGGGAAAAACTGTTTTTT
>TRBD1|TRBJ1-5|few|TRBV28
CASSAPGQNQPQHF
TGTGCCAGCAGTGCCCCGGGACAGAATCAGCCCCAGCATTTT
>.|TRBJ2-3|few|TRBV5-4
CASSLGTKRTDTQYF
TGTGCCAGCAGCTTGGGGACTAAGAGGACAGATACGCAGTATTTT
>TRBD1|TRBJ2-1|.|TRBV28
CAVHGTGGNEQFF
TGTGCCGTTCACGGGACAGGGGGCAATGAGCAGTTCTTC
>.|TRBJ1-4|.|TRBV7-2
CASSWTVKGEKLFF
TGTGCCAGCAGCTGGACAGTTAAGGGGGAAAAACTGTTTTTT
>.|TRBJ1-1|.|TRBV15
CATSRVAGLNTEAFF
TGTGCCACCAGCAGAGTGGCAGGGCTGAACACTGAAGCTTTCTTT
>.|TRBJ2-7|few|TRBV7-2
CASSLGLNAYEQYF
TGTGCCAGCAGCCTCGGACTAAACGCCTACGAGCAGTACTTC
>.|TRBJ2-2|.|TRBV19
CASIDSGWGGELFF
TGTGCCAGTATTGATAGCGGATGGGGCGGGGAGCTGTTTTTT
>.|TRBJ1-1|.|TRBV7-2
CASSLPPAEAFF
TGTGCCAGCAGCTTACCCCCCGCTGAAGCTTTCTTT
>TRBD1|TRBJ2-3|.|TRBV7-8
CASSLILGTGGTDTQYF
TGTGCCAGCAGCTTAATACTCGGGACAGGGGGCACAGATACGCAGTATTTT
>.|TRBJ1-1|.|TRBV20-1
CSASRAPEAFF
TGCAGTGCTAGCAGGGCACCTGAAGCTTTCTTT
>TRBD2|TRBJ2-5|.|TRBV28
CASSSHPKRGPQETQYF
TGTGCCAGCAGTTCTCACCCTAAGCGGGGGCCTCAAGAGACCCAGTACTTC
>.|TRBJ2-3|.|TRBV11-3
CASSLDRDTQYF
TGTGCCAGCAGCTTAGACAGAGATACGCAGTATTTT
>TRBD2|TRBJ2-7|.|TRBV6-5
CASSYSLAGEDEQYF
TGTGCCAGCAGTTACTCGCTAGCGGGAGAGGACGAGCAGTACTTC
>.|TRBJ2-7|.|TRBV29-1
CSAAPGGYEQYF
TGCAGCGCTGCCCCTGGAGGGTACGAGCAGTACTTC
>.|TRBJ1-1|.|TRBV30
CAWSVDRSLSEAFF
TGTGCCTGGAGTGTAGACCGGAGCCTTTCTGAAGCTTTCTTT
>TRBD2|TRBJ2-1|.|TRBV3-1/TRBV3-2
CASSQGLAGTQFF
TGTGCCAGCAGCCAAGGACTAGCGGGAACCCAGTTCTTC
>TRBD2|TRBJ2-2|.|TRBV18
CASSPEGLANTGELFF
TGTGCCAGCTCACCAGAGGGACTAGCGAACACCGGGGAGCTGTTTTTT
>.|TRBJ2-5|.|TRBV3-1/TRBV3-2
CASSQDRGTQETQYF
TGTGCCAGCAGCCAAGATCGCGGGACCCAAGAGACCCAGTACTTC
>TRBD1|TRBJ1-1|.|TRBV2
CASSRIYQGPGTEMNTEAFF
TGTGCCAGCAGCCGAATTTATCAAGGACCCGGGACAGAAATGAACACTGAAGCTTTCTTT
>.|TRBJ2-3|.|TRBV20-1
CSASSDRTTDTQYF
TGCAGTGCTAGTTCTGACAGGACCACAGATACGCAGTATTTT
>.|TRBJ1-5|few|TRBV2
CASSEGRNQPQHF
TGTGCCAGCAGTGAAGGCAGGAATCAGCCCCAGCATTTT
>TRBD2|TRBJ2-3|.|TRBV9
CASSVSPGGLTDTQYF
TGTGCCAGCAGCGTTTCTCCGGGAGGGCTCACAGATACGCAGTATTTT
>.|TRBJ1-2|.|TRBV3-1/TRBV3-2
CASSQEGEHYGYTF
TGTGCCAGCAGCCAGGAGGGAGAGCACTATGGCTACACCTTC
>.|TRBJ1-1|.|TRBV30
CAWSVPRQVGTEAFF
TGTGCCTGGAGTGTCCCTCGACAGGTAGGGACTGAAGCTTTCTTT
>.|TRBJ2-3|.|TRBV7-3
CASSLRGADTQYF
TGTGCCAGCAGCTTAAGGGGGGCAGATACGCAGTATTTT
>TRBD1|TRBJ1-2|.|TRBV30
CASTKAGQDAYGYTF
TGTGCCTCTACGAAGGCGGGACAGGACGCCTATGGCTACACCTTC
>.|TRBJ1-5|.|TRBV12-3/TRBV12-4
CASSPSEGQPQHF
TGTGCCAGCAGTCCCTCGGAGGGTCAGCCCCAGCATTTT
>TRBD2|TRBJ2-5|.|TRBV10-3
CAIRGGPQETQYF
TGTGCCATTCGGGGGGGCCCGCAAGAGACCCAGTACTTC
>.|TRBJ1-1|.|TRBV11-2
CASSLSRQGTEAFF
TGTGCCAGCAGCTTATCTAGGCAGGGGACTGAAGCTTTCTTT
>TRBD2|TRBJ2-7|.|TRBV9
CASSAGLAGEVEQYF
TGTGCCAGCAGCGCGGGACTAGCGGGAGAAGTCGAGCAGTACTTC
>.|TRBJ1-6|few|TRBV6-2/TRBV6-3
CASSLPTAGESPLHF
TGTGCCAGCAGCCTCCCGACGGCCGGGGAGTCACCCCTCCACTTT
>.|TRBJ1-1|.|TRBV6-2/TRBV6-3
CASSSGFGEAFF
TGTGCCAGCAGTTCAGGGTTTGGTGAAGCTTTCTTT
>.|TRBJ2-2|.|TRBV19
CASSIVVANTGELFF
TGTGCCAGTAGTATTGTTGTCGCGAACACCGGGGAGCTGTTTTTT
>TRBD1|TRBJ2-6|.|TRBV4-1
CASSHPGGRALSGANVLTF
TGCGCCAGCAGCCACCCAGGGGGCAGGGCCCTGTCTGGGGCCAACGTCCTGACTTTC
>TRBD1|TRBJ1-5|.|TRBV30
CAMTGGGQPQHF
TGTGCCATGACAGGGGGCGGTCAGCCCCAGCATTTT
>TRBD1|TRBJ2-7|.|TRBV28
CASRTGTVYEQYF
TGTGCCAGCAGGACCGGGACAGTCTACGAGCAGTACTTC